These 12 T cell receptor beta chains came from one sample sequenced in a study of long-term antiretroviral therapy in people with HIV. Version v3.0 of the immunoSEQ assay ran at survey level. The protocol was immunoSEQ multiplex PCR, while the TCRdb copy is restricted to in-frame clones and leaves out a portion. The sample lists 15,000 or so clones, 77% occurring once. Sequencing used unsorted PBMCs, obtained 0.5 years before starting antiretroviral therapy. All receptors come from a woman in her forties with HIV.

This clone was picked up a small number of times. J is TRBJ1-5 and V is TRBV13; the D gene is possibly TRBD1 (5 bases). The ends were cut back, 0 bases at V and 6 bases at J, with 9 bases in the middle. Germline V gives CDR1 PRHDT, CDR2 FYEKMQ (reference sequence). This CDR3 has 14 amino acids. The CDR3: CASSLGQGGQPQHF. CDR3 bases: TGTGCCAGCAGCTTAGGCCAGGGCGGTCAGCCCCAGCATTTT.

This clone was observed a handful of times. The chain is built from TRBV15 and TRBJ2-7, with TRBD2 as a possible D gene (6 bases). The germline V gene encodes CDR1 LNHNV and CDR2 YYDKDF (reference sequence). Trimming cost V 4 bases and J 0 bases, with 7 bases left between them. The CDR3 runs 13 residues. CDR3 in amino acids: CATSTGSSYEQYF. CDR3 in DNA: TGTGCCACCAGCACCGGGAGCTCCTACGAGCAGTACTTC. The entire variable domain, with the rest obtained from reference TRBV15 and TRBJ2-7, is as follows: DAMVIQNPRYQVTQFGKPVTLSCSQTLNHNVMYWYQQKSSQAPKLLFHYYDKDFNNEADTPDNFQSRRPNTSFCFLDIRSPGLGDTAMYLCATSTGSSYEQYFGPGTRLTVT.

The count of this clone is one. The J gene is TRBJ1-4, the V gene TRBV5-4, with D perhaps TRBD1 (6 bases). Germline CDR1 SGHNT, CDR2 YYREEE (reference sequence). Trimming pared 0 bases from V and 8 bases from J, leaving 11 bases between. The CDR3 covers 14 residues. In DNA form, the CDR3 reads TGTGCCAGCAGCTTGGGACAGGTTGGAGAAAAACTGTTTTTT. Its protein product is CASSLGQVGEKLFF.

The CDR3: CASSKFLQGGELFF. The DNA of the CDR3 is TGCGCCAGCAGCAAGTTCTTGCAGGGCGGGGAGCTGTTTTTT. The V and J genes are TRBV5-1 and TRBJ2-2, with TRBD1 as a possible D gene (5 bases). The V end lost 4 bases, the J end lost 7 bases, and 14 bases lay between the germline ends. Germline V lookup: CDR1 SGHRS, CDR2 YFSETQ. The CDR3 is made up of 14 amino acids. The variable domain in full, with the rest retrieved from reference TRBV5-1 and TRBJ2-2, is KAGVTQTPRYLIKTRGQQVTLSCSPISGHRSVSWYQQTPGQGLQFLFEYFSETQRNKGNFPGRFSGRQFSNSRSEMNVSTLELGDSALYLCASSKFLQGGELFFGEGSRLTVL.

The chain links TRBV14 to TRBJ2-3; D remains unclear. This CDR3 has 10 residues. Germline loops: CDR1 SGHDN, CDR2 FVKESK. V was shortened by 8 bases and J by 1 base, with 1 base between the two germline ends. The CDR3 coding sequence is TGTGCCAGCGGCACAGATACGCAGTATTTT. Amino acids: CASGTDTQYF.

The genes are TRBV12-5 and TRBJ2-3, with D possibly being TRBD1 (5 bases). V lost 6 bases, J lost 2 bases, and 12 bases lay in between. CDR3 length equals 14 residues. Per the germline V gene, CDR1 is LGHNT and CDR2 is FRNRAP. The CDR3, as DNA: TGTGCTAGTGGCCCTTGGACACCCACAGATACGCAGTATTTT. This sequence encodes CASGPWTPTDTQYF.

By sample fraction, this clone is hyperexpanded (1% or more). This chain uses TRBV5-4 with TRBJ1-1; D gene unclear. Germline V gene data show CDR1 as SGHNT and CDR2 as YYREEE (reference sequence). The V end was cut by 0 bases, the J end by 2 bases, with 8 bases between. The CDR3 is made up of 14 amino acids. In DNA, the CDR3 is TGTGCCAGCAGCTTGGGCGGCACAAACACTGAAGCTTTCTTT. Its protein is CASSLGGTNTEAFF.

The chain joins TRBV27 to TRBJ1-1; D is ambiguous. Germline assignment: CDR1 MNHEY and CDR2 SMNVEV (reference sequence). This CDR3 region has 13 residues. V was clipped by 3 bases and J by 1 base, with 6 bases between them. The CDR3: CASSFYSNTEAFF. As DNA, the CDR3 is TGTGCCAGCAGTTTCTACTCGAACACTGAAGCTTTCTTT.

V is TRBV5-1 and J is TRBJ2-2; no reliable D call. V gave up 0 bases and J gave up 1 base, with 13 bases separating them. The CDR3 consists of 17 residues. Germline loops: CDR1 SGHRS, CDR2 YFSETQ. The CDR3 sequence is CASSLEVLQVNTGELFF. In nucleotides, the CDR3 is TGCGCCAGCAGCTTGGAAGTTCTCCAAGTGAACACCGGGGAGCTGTTTTTT.

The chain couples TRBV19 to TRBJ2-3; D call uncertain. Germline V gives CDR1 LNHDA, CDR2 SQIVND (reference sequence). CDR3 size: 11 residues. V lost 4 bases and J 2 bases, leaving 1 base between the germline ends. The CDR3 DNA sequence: TGTGCCAGTAGTAACACAGATACGCAGTATTTT. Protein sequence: CASSNTDTQYF.

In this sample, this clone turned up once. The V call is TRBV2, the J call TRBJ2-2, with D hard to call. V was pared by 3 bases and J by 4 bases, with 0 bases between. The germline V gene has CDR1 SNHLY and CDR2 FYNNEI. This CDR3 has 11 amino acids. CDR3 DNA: TGTGCCAGCAGTGACACCGGGGAGCTGTTTTTT. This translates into CASSDTGELFF.

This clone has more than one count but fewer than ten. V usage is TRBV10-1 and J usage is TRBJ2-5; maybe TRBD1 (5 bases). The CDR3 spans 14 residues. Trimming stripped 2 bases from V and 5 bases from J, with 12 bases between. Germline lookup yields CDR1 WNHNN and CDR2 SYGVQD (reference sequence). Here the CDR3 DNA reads TGCGCCAGCAGTGAGACAGGAAATGGGGAGACCCAGTACTTC. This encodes CASSETGNGETQYF.